This T cell receptor beta chain was sequenced for a study of cytomegalovirus exposure and HLA in healthy donors. Overall study results and limits: The classifier, whose performance was assessed in both the original and validation cohorts, reportedly diagnosed cytomegalovirus status with high specificity and sensitivity.

This clone turned up a few times. What it recognizes is unknown. Germline V CDR1 and CDR2: SGHDN, FVKESK. The CDR3 is 16 residues long. V was clipped by 4 bases and J by 0 bases, with 13 bases between them. The PCR had 60 Vbeta and 13 Jbeta primers. Original methodology: Later, an analysis found about 80 million unique TCR beta chains, and approximately 10 million of these were shared. TCRdb's copy holds only in-frame clones and misses some; the assay was immunoSEQ multiplex PCR. The V and J calls and clone size come from that table; D and trimming were worked out from the DNA. The table records some 42,000 clones, roughly half of them present only once.

This chain links TRBV14 with TRBJ2-1; perhaps TRBD1 as D (5 bases). Source material: PBMCs. This receptor was identified in a human donor in good health. In DNA, the CDR3 is TGTGCCAGCAGCCCTAGACAGATTGGCTCCTACAATGAGCAGTTCTTC. It specifies CASSPRQIGSYNEQFF.